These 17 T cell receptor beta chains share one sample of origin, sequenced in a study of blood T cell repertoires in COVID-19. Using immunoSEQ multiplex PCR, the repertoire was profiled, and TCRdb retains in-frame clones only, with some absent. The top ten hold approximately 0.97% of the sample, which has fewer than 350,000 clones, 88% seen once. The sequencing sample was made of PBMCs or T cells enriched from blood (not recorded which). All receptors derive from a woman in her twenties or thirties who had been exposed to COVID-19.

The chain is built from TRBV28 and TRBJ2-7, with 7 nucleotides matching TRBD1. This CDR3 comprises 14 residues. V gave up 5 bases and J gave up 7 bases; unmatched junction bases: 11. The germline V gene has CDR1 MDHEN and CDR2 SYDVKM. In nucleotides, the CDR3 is TGTGCCAGCAGTACAAGGGGGCCGTGGAGAGAGCAGTACTTC. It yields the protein CASSTRGPWREQYF.

The CDR3 is CASSLNNPYNEQFF. DNA of the CDR3: TGTGCCAGCAGCTTGAACAACCCCTACAATGAGCAGTTCTTC. The rearrangement uses TRBV5-4 and TRBJ2-1; D unresolved. The CDR3 is 14 amino acids. V dropped 1 base and J dropped 2 bases, with 7 bases sitting between them. Germline V gives CDR1 SGHNT, CDR2 YYREEE (reference sequence).

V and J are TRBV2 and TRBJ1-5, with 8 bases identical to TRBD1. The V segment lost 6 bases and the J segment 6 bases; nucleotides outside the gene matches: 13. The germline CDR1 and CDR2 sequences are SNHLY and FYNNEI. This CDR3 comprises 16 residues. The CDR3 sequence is CASRDTGQGRAQPQHF. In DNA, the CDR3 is TGTGCCAGCAGGGACACCGGACAGGGACGGGCTCAGCCCCAGCATTTT. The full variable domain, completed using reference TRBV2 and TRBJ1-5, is EPEVTQTPSHQVTQMGQEVILRCVPISNHLYFYWYRQILGQKVEFLVSFYNNEISEKSEIFDDQFSVERPDGSNFTLKIRSTKLEDSAMYFCASRDTGQGRAQPQHFGDGTRLSIL.

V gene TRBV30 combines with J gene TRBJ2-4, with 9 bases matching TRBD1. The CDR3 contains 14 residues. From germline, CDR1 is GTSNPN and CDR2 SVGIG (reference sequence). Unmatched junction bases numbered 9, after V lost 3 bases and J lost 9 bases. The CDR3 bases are TGTGCCTGGAGCGCGGGACAGGGTTCAGGCATTCAGTACTTC. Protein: CAWSAGQGSGIQYF. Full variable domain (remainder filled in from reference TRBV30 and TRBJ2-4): SQTIHQWPATLVQPVGSPLSLECTVEGTSNPNLYWYRQAAGRGLQLLFYSVGIGQISSEVPQNLSASRPQDRQFILSSKKLLLSDSGFYLCAWSAGQGSGIQYFGAGTRLSVL.

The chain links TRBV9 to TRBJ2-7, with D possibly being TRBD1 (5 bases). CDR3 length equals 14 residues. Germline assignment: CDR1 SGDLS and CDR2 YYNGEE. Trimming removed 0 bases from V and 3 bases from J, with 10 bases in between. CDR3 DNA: TGTGCCAGCAGCGTAGGGTCAGGGAACTACGAGCAGTACTTC. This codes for CASSVGSGNYEQYF.

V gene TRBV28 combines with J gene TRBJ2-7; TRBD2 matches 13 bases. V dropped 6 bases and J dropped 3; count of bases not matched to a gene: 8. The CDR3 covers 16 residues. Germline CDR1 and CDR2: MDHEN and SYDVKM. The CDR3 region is CASSRARLAGGYEQYF. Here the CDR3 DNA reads TGTGCCAGCAGCCGGGCCCGACTAGCGGGGGGCTACGAGCAGTACTTC.

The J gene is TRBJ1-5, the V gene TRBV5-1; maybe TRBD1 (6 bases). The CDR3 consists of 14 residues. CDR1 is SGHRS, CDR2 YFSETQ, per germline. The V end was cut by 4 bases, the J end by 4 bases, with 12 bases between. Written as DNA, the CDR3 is TGCGCCAGCAGCACCGGGACACCGAATCAGCCCCAGCATTTT. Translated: CASSTGTPNQPQHF.

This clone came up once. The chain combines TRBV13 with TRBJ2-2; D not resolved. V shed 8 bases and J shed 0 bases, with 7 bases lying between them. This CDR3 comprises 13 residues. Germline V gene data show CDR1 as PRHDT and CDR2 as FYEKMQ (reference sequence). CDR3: CASQFSNTGELFF. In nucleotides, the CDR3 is TGTGCCAGCCAGTTCTCGAACACCGGGGAGCTGTTTTTT.

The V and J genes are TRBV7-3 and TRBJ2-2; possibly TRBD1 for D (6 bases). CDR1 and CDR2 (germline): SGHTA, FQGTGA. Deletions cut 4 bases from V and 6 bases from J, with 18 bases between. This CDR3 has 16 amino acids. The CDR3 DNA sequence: TGTGCCAGCAGCTACACCGGGACAAACGACCCCGGGGAGCTGTTTTTT. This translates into CASSYTGTNDPGELFF.

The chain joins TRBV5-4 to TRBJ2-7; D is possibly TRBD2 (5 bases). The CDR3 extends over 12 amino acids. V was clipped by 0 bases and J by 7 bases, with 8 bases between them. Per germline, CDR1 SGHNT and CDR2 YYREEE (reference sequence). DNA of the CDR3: TGTGCCAGCAGCTTGGAAACTAGGGAGCAGTACTTC. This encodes CASSLETREQYF.

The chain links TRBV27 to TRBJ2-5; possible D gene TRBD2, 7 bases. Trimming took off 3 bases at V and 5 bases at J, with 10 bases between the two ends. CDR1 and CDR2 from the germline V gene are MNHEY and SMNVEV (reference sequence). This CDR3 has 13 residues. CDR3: CASSFGGRETQYF. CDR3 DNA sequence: TGTGCCAGCAGTTTCGGGGGGCGCGAGACCCAGTACTTC.

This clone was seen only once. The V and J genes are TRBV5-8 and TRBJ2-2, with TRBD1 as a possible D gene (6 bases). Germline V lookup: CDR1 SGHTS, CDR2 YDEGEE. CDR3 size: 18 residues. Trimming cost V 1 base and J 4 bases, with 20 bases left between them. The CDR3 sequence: CASSLYGQTGDSTGELFF. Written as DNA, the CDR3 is TGTGCCAGCAGCTTGTATGGGCAGACAGGAGATTCCACCGGGGAGCTGTTTTTT. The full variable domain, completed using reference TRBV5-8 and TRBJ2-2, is EAGVTQSPTHLIKTRGQQATLRCSPISGHTSVYWYQQALGLGLQFLLWYDEGEERNRGNFPPRFSGRQFPNYSSELNVNALELEDSALYLCASSLYGQTGDSTGELFFGEGSRLTVL.

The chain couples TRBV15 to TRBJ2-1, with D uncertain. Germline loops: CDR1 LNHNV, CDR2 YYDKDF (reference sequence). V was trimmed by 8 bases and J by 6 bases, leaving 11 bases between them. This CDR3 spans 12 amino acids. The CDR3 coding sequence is TGTGCCACCCGAGCACAGCCCAATGAGCAGTTCTTC. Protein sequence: CATRAQPNEQFF.

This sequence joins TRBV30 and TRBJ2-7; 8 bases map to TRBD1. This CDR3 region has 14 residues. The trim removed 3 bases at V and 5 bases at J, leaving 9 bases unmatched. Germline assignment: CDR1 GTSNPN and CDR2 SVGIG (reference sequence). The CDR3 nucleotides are TGTGCCTGGAGCCAGGGGGCGCGGTGGGACGAGCAGTACTTC. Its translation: CAWSQGARWDEQYF.

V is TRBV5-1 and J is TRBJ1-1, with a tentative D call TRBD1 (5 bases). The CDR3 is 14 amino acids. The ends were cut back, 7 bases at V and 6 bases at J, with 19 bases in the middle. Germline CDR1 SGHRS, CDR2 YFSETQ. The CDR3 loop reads CASHRGREVAEAFF. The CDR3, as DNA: TGCGCCAGCCACCGGGGACGGGAGGTTGCTGAAGCTTTCTTT.

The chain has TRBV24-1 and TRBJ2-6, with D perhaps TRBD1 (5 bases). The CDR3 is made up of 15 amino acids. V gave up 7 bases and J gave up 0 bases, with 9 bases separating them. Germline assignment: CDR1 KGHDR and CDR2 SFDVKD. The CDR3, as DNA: TGTGCCACCAGGACAGTGCACTCTGGGGCCAACGTCCTGACTTTC. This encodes CATRTVHSGANVLTF.

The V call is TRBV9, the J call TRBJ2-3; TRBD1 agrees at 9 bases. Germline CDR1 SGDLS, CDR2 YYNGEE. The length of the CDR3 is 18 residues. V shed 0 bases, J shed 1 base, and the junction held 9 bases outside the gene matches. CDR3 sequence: CASSVDPGTGRGTDTQYF. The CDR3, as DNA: TGTGCCAGCAGCGTAGACCCCGGGACAGGGAGAGGCACAGATACGCAGTATTTT.